One sample yielded the 15 T cell receptor beta chains listed below, sequenced in a study of cytomegalovirus exposure and HLA in healthy donors. The assay was immunoSEQ multiplex PCR, and TCRdb's table has in-frame clones only and misses some. The sample has under 250,000 clones; around 86% are singletons. The sample taken for sequencing was PBMCs. These receptor sequences come from a woman under 30 in good health and CMV-seropositive.

The rearrangement uses TRBV6-6 and TRBJ2-1; D is unclear. V shed 7 bases and J shed 6 bases, with 10 bases lying between them. The germline gives CDR1 MNHNY, CDR2 SVGAGI (reference sequence). This CDR3 has 12 amino acids. Written as DNA, the CDR3 is TGTGCCAGCACCGGTACTGCCAATGAGCAGTTCTTC. Protein sequence: CASTGTANEQFF.

This chain uses TRBV2 with TRBJ1-4, with TRBD1 matching over 9 bases. The CDR3 is made up of 18 amino acids. V was pared by 4 bases and J by 0 bases, with 9 bases of the junction left unmatched. The germline gives CDR1 SNHLY, CDR2 FYNNEI. The CDR3 bases are TGTGCCAGCAGTGGATGGGACAGGGTATGGGCAACTAATGAAAAACTGTTTTTT. Its protein is CASSGWDRVWATNEKLFF. Combining the CDR3 with reference TRBV2 and TRBJ1-4 gives the whole variable domain EPEVTQTPSHQVTQMGQEVILRCVPISNHLYFYWYRQILGQKVEFLVSFYNNEISEKSEIFDDQFSVERPDGSNFTLKIRSTKLEDSAMYFCASSGWDRVWATNEKLFFGSGTQLSVL.

The chain has TRBV19 and TRBJ1-3, with D hard to call. The CDR3 has 16 amino acids. Germline values: CDR1 LNHDA, CDR2 SQIVND (reference sequence). Between the trimmed V and J ends, which lost 3 bases and 5 bases, there was a span of 17 bases. CDR3 region: CASSIDYPGRRNTIYF. DNA for the CDR3: TGTGCCAGTAGTATTGACTATCCCGGCCGAAGAAACACCATATATTTT.

This clone was seen more than once but under ten times. The CDR3 here is CAWTPGRGNQPQHF. In DNA form, the CDR3 reads TGTGCCTGGACCCCAGGGAGGGGCAATCAGCCCCAGCATTTT. The J gene is TRBJ1-5, the V gene TRBV30, with a possible D match to TRBD1 (5 bases). Germline-derived CDR1 and CDR2 are GTSNPN and SVGIG (reference sequence). V was pared by 4 bases and J by 2 bases, with 12 bases between. The CDR3 has 14 amino acids.

This chain uses TRBV4-1 with TRBJ1-5; D is perhaps TRBD1 (5 bases). The ends were cut back, 1 base at V and 7 bases at J, with 8 bases in the middle. Germline CDR1 is MGHRA and CDR2 is YSYEKL. The CDR3 is 13 residues long. The CDR3 spells CASSQAGGQPQHF. DNA for the CDR3: TGCGCCAGCAGCCAAGCGGGGGGGCAGCCCCAGCATTTT.

The chain joins TRBV7-9 to TRBJ2-1, with D perhaps matching TRBD2 (5 bases). The ends were cut back, 8 bases at V and 10 bases at J, with 18 bases in the middle. Germline V gene sequence: CDR1 SEHNR, CDR2 FQNEAQ (reference sequence). This CDR3 spans 13 amino acids. The CDR3 sequence is CASSLASLGEQFF. DNA of the CDR3: TGTGCCAGCTCCTTGGCTAGCCTCGGCGAGCAGTTCTTC.

This clone was counted a single time. The V gene is TRBV11-2, the J gene TRBJ2-7, with D perhaps matching TRBD1 (5 bases). CDR3 length equals 13 residues. Germline V gene sequence: CDR1 SGHAT, CDR2 FQNNGV. Trimming removed 6 bases at V and 0 bases at J, with 9 bases between. CDR3 in DNA: TGTGCCAGCAGACCGGACACCTCCTACGAGCAGTACTTC. This sequence encodes CASRPDTSYEQYF.

V usage is TRBV27 and J usage is TRBJ1-1, with a weak D call TRBD1 (6 bases). Trimming removed 5 bases at V and 2 bases at J, with 24 bases between. Germline V gene sequence: CDR1 MNHEY, CDR2 SMNVEV (reference sequence). The CDR3 is 18 residues long. The CDR3: CASSTLQNRERINTEAFF. The CDR3 coding sequence is TGTGCCAGCAGTACCCTCCAAAACAGGGAGCGAATAAACACTGAAGCTTTCTTT.

This clone was recorded only once. The chain is built from TRBV5-1 and TRBJ1-1; the D gene is possibly TRBD1 (6 bases). The CDR3 has 14 residues. V lost 5 bases to trimming and J lost 1 base, with 12 bases between them. Germline CDR1 SGHRS, CDR2 YFSETQ. In DNA, the CDR3 is TGCGCCAGCAGGAGACGACAGGAGAACACTGAAGCTTTCTTT. This codes for CASRRRQENTEAFF. Full variable domain (remainder filled in from reference TRBV5-1 and TRBJ1-1): KAGVTQTPRYLIKTRGQQVTLSCSPISGHRSVSWYQQTPGQGLQFLFEYFSETQRNKGNFPGRFSGRQFSNSRSEMNVSTLELGDSALYLCASRRRQENTEAFFGQGTRLTVV.

The chain uses TRBV19 and TRBJ2-3; 8 nucleotides align to TRBD1. There are 15 residues in the CDR3. From germline, CDR1 is LNHDA and CDR2 SQIVND (reference sequence). The junction had 9 bases not matched to a gene; V was cut back by 3 bases and J by 7 bases. Written as DNA, the CDR3 is TGTGCCAGTAGTATCACAGGGGGGCCCGCATATACGCAGTATTTT. Protein sequence: CASSITGGPAYTQYF.

The chain couples TRBV18 to TRBJ2-1, with 14 positions matching TRBD2. This CDR3 has 18 residues. The junction had 11 bases not matched to a gene; V was cut back by 6 bases and J by 4 bases. CDR1 and CDR2 from the germline V gene are KGHSH and LQKENI. The DNA of the CDR3 is TGTGCCAGCTCGCCTTCGGGACTAGCGGGAGAAACGTACAATGAGCAGTTCTTC. This sequence encodes CASSPSGLAGETYNEQFF.

The V and J genes are TRBV28 and TRBJ2-1; D remains ambiguous. This CDR3 spans 12 amino acids. CDR1 MDHEN and CDR2 SYDVKM come from the germline V gene. V was shortened by 4 bases and J by 8 bases, with 9 bases between the two germline ends. The CDR3: CASSSSEDEQFF. The CDR3 coding sequence is TGTGCCAGCAGTTCATCCGAGGATGAGCAGTTCTTC.

The chain is built from TRBV9 and TRBJ2-3; no firm D call. The CDR3 length is 14 residues. With 0 bases removed from V and 0 bases from J, the gap between germline ends came to 5 bases. The germline CDR1 and CDR2 sequences are SGDLS and YYNGEE. CDR3 sequence: CASSVGRSTDTQYF. DNA of the CDR3: TGTGCCAGCAGCGTAGGTAGAAGCACAGATACGCAGTATTTT.

Concerning this clone: An end of the junction does not agree with germline; a read error may underlie this. DNA of the CDR3: TGTACCAGCAGGGGGACAGGGCTTTCCTACGAGCAGTACTTC. Translating gives CTSRGTGLSYEQYF. The rearrangement links TRBV2 to TRBJ2-7; 9 bases are shared with TRBD1. Germline-derived CDR1 and CDR2 are SNHLY and FYNNEI. This CDR3 is built from 14 residues.

The count of this clone is one. This chain joins TRBV7-6 and TRBJ1-1; D gene uncertain. Germline CDR1 and CDR2: SGHVS and FNYEAQ. Trimming stripped 3 bases from V and 4 bases from J, with 9 bases between. The CDR3 length is 13 residues. The CDR3 DNA reads TGTGCCAGCAGCTTGAGGAGCGGCACTGAAGCTTTCTTT. This sequence encodes CASSLRSGTEAFF.